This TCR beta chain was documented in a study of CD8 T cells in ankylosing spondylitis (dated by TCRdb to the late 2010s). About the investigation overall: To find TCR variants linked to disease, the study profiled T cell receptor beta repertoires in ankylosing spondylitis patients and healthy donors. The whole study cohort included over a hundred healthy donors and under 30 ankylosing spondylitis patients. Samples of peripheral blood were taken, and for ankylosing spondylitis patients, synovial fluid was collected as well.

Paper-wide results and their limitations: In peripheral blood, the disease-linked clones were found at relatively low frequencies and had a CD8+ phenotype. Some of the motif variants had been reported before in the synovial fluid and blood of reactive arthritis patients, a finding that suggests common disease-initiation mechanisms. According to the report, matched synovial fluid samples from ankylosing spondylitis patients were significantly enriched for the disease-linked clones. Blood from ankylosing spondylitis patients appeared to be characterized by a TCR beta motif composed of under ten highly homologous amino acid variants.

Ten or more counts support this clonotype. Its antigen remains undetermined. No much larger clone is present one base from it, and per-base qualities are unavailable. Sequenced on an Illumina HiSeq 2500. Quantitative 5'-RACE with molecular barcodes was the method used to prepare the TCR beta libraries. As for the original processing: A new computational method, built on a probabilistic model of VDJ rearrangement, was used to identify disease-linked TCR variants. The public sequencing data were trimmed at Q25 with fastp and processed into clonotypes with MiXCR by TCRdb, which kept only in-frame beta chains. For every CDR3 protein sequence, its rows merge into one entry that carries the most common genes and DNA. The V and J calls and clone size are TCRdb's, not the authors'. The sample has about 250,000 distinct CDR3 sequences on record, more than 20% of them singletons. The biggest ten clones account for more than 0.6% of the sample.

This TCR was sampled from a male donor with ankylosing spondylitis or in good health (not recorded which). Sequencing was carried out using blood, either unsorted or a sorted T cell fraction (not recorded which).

The CDR3 region has the sequence CAISDLVWYF. The DNA reads TGTGCCATCAGTGATCTCGTTTGGTACTTC. Here the chain combines TRBV10-3 and TRBJ2-4; no D gene is confidently identified. CDR1 and CDR2 are read off the germline V gene as ENHRY and SYGVKD. Including the terminal cysteine and phenylalanine, the CDR3 comprises 10 residues. Just CDR3 DNA is preserved here, 30 bases in frame from base 1. V lost 3 bases and J lost 15 bases; the stretch between them is 9 bases long.